Below are 7 T cell receptor beta chains sequenced from a single sample in a study of T cells in Graves' hyperthyroidism and ophthalmopathy. RNA transcripts served as the template for amplifying TCR beta CDR3 regions. TCR CDR3 underwent first-round RT-PCR with the HTBI primer set. MiXCR was run by TCRdb on the multiplex PCR reads, yielding one entry per CDR3 protein. The table records 370,000 or so distinct CDR3 sequences, 15% to 19% of them present only once. Input material: blood. These receptors were obtained from a woman aged 18-30 years with Graves' hyperthyroidism that later progressed to Graves' ophthalmopathy.

At least ten counts were recorded for this clonotype. The gene calls are TRBV6-1 and TRBJ2-7, with 12 bases that match TRBD1. This CDR3 spans 16 amino acids. With V trimmed by 7 bases and J by 6 bases, 13 bases remained unmatched. CDR1 is MNHNS and CDR2 is SASEGT in the germline V gene. The CDR3 spells CASNDWDRGLIGEQYF. The CDR3 DNA reads TGTGCCAGCAATGACTGGGACAGGGGGCTCATTGGCGAGCAGTACTTC.

The sample holds many counts of this clonotype. The J gene is TRBJ1-2, the V gene TRBV6-1; D is perhaps TRBD1 (5 bases). V was cut by 3 bases and J by 10 bases, with 12 bases left in between. Germline values: CDR1 MNHNS, CDR2 SASEGT. This CDR3 region has 12 residues. The CDR3: CASSDRGRDYTF. Written as DNA, the CDR3 is TGTGCCAGCAGTGACCGAGGCAGGGACTACACCTTC.

The sample holds many counts of this clonotype. The rearrangement joins TRBV30 to TRBJ2-1; a weak D match, TRBD2 (6 bases). There are 14 residues in the CDR3. V lost 0 bases and J 6 bases, leaving 12 bases between the germline ends. CDR1 and CDR2 (germline): GTSNPN, SVGIG (reference sequence). This CDR3 is CAWSVSLASNEQFF. For the CDR3, the DNA is TGTGCCTGGAGTGTATCACTAGCCAGCAATGAGCAGTTCTTC.

Many counts were recorded for this clonotype. The genes are TRBV27 and TRBJ2-1; TRBD1 agrees at 11 bases. The V and J ends lost 4 bases and 7 bases, in that order; junction bases with no gene match: 6. The CDR3 covers 15 residues. Germline CDR1 and CDR2: MNHEY and SMNVEV (reference sequence). The CDR3 DNA is TGTGCCAGCAGTTCAAGGACAGGGGGCTGGAATGAGCAGTTCTTC. Translating gives CASSSRTGGWNEQFF.

This clonotype has just a few counts. The chain uses TRBV19 and TRBJ2-7, with unresolved D. This CDR3 has 13 residues. Per the germline V gene, CDR1 is LNHDA and CDR2 is SQIVND (reference sequence). V dropped 0 bases and J dropped 2 bases, with 5 bases sitting between them. CDR3: CASSIDIPYEQYF. DNA of the CDR3: TGTGCCAGTAGTATAGACATCCCCTACGAGCAGTACTTC.

This chain uses TRBV2 with TRBJ1-6; no reliable D call. From germline, CDR1 is SNHLY and CDR2 FYNNEI. The CDR3 contains 20 residues. The V and J ends lost 6 bases and 6 bases respectively, with 30 bases between them. CDR3 DNA sequence: TGTGCCAGCAGCGGGTATCGTGTGGGGATGCCTCATTGGGGTAATTCACCCCTCCACTTT. Its protein product is CASSGYRVGMPHWGNSPLHF.

This clonotype appeared many times. The chain couples TRBV28 to TRBJ2-3, with 7 nucleotides matching TRBD1. V dropped 5 bases and J dropped 4; count of bases not matched to a gene: 6. This CDR3 has 14 amino acids. Germline-derived CDR1 and CDR2 are MDHEN and SYDVKM. Here the CDR3 reads CASSTTGVADTQYF. The CDR3 bases are TGTGCCAGCAGTACTACAGGGGTAGCAGATACGCAGTATTTT.